This TCR beta chain derives from a study of early T cells in non-severe SARS-CoV-2 infection. This clonotype was counted ten times or more. Attachment of unique molecular identifiers to individual cDNA molecules was performed. TCRdb reprocessed the 5' RACE reads via MiXCR and lists one record per CDR3 protein. The data show approximately 39,000 distinct CDR3 sequences, approximately 4.6% seen once. Germline CDR1 reads MNHEY; CDR2 reads SVGEGT. V lost 8 bases, J lost 6 bases, and 11 bases lay in between. This CDR3 spans 12 amino acids. This TCR came from an adult who was a healthcare worker with PCR-confirmed SARS-CoV-2 infection or an uninfected control (not recorded which). Material: whole blood. V usage is TRBV6-2 or TRBV6-3 and J usage is TRBJ1-5; weak D call: TRBD1 (6 bases). CDR3 DNA sequence: TGTGCCAGCCGCGAGGGGGGTCAGCCCCAGCATTTT. As protein: CASREGGQPQHF.